One T cell receptor beta chain is described in this entry. Its antigen is undetermined. This likely came from a read error, as a far larger clone is one base away. Original analysis: Junction-only sequences without quality scores came from ImmunoSEQ, so filtering differed. The data were produced by immunoSEQ multiplex PCR, yet TCRdb's version contains in-frame clones alone and is incomplete. For V, J and clone size, that table is used; D and trimming come from the DNA. The data show more than 400,000 clones, roughly 80% seen once. This entry is derived from a study of shared clonotypes between healthy human individuals. As for the study in general: The donor group consisted of a couple of women and a few men, aged 18 to 49.

Overall study results and limits: Represented diversity, genetic and exposure-history alike, was limited by few donors.

Germline CDR1 is MDHEN and CDR2 is SYDVKM. CDR3 length: 13 residues. Genomic DNA came from about 95 million PBMCs in unsorted samples. This TCR came from a woman aged 40 to 50 in good health. Some clones in this sample may be carry-over from other donors' samples. The gene calls are TRBV28 and TRBJ2-3; 7 nucleotides line up with TRBD1. Specimen: PBMCs. The CDR3 bases are TGTGCCAGCAGCAGTCCCGGGACAGATACGCAGTGTTTT. As protein: CASSSPGTDTQCF.